The 32 T cell receptor beta chains reported below all come from one sample, sequenced in a study of T-cell memory formation after mild COVID-19 (dated by TCRdb to the early 2020s). The library came from 5' RACE. The instrument was an Illumina NovaSeq 6000. TCRdb reanalyzed the raw reads on its own, using fastp at Q25 for trimming and MiXCR for clone calling, and kept in-frame beta chains. Entries are consolidated by CDR3 protein sequence, retaining the most common genes and DNA. Recorded for this sample are hundreds of thousands of distinct CDR3 sequences; roughly a fifth of them occurred a single time. Clones ranked in the top ten supply around 21% of the sample. The sequencing input was PBMCs or a T cell subset sorted from them (not recorded which). These receptors all come from a man aged 18 to 29 who had mild COVID-19 (a few samples of this study predate the infection). The sample titles of this study are shuffled in the database, so cell type and time point are left out; the donor was told from shared clones.

Ten or more counts support this clonotype. The V and J genes are TRBV27 and TRBJ1-2, with D tentatively TRBD1 (5 bases). The germline V gene has CDR1 MNHEY and CDR2 SMNVEV (reference sequence). This CDR3 contains 13 residues. V was cut by 0 bases and J by 7 bases, with 9 bases left in between. The CDR3 loop is CASSLSEGSGYTF. The CDR3 DNA reads TGTGCCAGCAGTTTATCAGAGGGGAGTGGCTACACCTTC.

This rearrangement joins TRBV5-1 to TRBJ2-2; 7 bases line up with TRBD1. Per germline, CDR1 SGHRS and CDR2 YFSETQ. Trimming took 4 bases from V and 6 from J; bases not matched to a gene: 6. There are 14 residues in the CDR3. As DNA, the CDR3 is TGCGCCAGCAGCGCCGGGACAGAAGCCGGGGAGCTGTTTTTT. Its translation is CASSAGTEAGELFF.

There are many counts of this clonotype. This CDR3 is CASSLRAPRVPEQFF. CDR3 DNA sequence: TGTGCCAGCAGCCTTCGGGCCCCCCGGGTTCCGGAGCAGTTCTTC. This chain uses TRBV5-5 with TRBJ2-1; the D is unclear. Germline assignment: CDR1 SGHKS and CDR2 YYEKEE (reference sequence). Trimming shortened V by 4 bases and J by 10 bases, and 21 bases separated the two germline ends. The CDR3 spans 15 residues.

V usage is TRBV7-9 and J usage is TRBJ2-3; D remains ambiguous. CDR1 SEHNR and CDR2 FQNEAQ come from the germline V gene (reference sequence). The CDR3 spans 16 residues. The V and J ends lost 0 bases and 4 bases respectively, with 14 bases between them. The CDR3 DNA reads TGTGCCAGCAGCTTAGCTAGGCAGGCGGTGGCAGATACGCAGTATTTT. As protein: CASSLARQAVADTQYF.

This clonotype was detected only a few times. The rearrangement links TRBV28 to TRBJ2-5; perhaps TRBD2 as D (6 bases). CDR1 and CDR2 (germline): MDHEN, SYDVKM. The V end was cut by 4 bases, the J end by 6 bases, with 15 bases between. There are 14 residues in the CDR3. CDR3 sequence reads: CASSSGTAKKTQYF. DNA of the CDR3: TGTGCCAGCAGTTCCGGGACTGCCAAGAAGACCCAGTACTTC.

This clonotype was seen a handful of times. V and J are TRBV21-1 and TRBJ1-5; the table names TRBD1, a call not compared with the DNA. TRBV21-1 is flagged as a pseudogene. This CDR3 is built from 16 residues. DNA for the CDR3: TGTGCCACCGACCGGGAAGACAGTAATAGCAATCAGCCCCAGCATTTT. It codes for CATDREDSNSNQPQHF.

This clonotype came up a few times. Here the CDR3 DNA reads TGCGCCAGCAGCTCCGGGACAGCTGGAAACACCATATATTTT. Protein sequence: CASSSGTAGNTIYF. The rearrangement joins TRBV5-1 to TRBJ1-3, with 7 bases that match TRBD1. The CDR3 contains 14 residues. Germline lookup yields CDR1 SGHRS and CDR2 YFSETQ. The junction had 2 bases not matched to a gene; V was cut back by 3 bases and J by 2 bases.

This chain joins TRBV28 and TRBJ2-7, with a weak D call TRBD1 (8 bases). The V end was cut by 5 bases, the J end by 4 bases, with 15 bases between. The germline CDR1 and CDR2 sequences are MDHEN and SYDVKM. The CDR3 length is 14 residues. The CDR3 protein is CASSAGDRHYEQYV. In nucleotides, the CDR3 is TGTGCCAGCAGTGCGGGGGACAGGCATTACGAGCAGTACGTC.

This clonotype was detected only a few times. The rearrangement joins TRBV7-8 to TRBJ2-5; maybe TRBD2 (7 bases). The CDR3 length is 15 residues. V lost 1 base and J lost 4, with 13 bases in between. CDR1 SGHVS and CDR2 FQNEAQ come from the germline V gene. CDR3 region: CASSLGEGGAETQYF. The CDR3 coding sequence is TGTGCCAGCAGCTTAGGGGAGGGGGGGGCAGAGACCCAGTACTTC.

The CDR3 reads CASGLGKGLYGYTF. In DNA form, the CDR3 reads TGCGCCAGCGGTTTGGGGAAGGGTCTCTATGGCTACACCTTC. This chain uses TRBV5-1 with TRBJ1-2; D gene ambiguous. CDR1 is SGHRS and CDR2 is YFSETQ in the germline V gene. The length of the CDR3 is 14 residues. The V gene lost 7 bases and the J gene lost 4 bases, with 17 bases spanning the gap.

This clonotype was detected only a few times. The J gene is TRBJ1-5, the V gene TRBV20-1, with 12 bases identical to TRBD1. J was trimmed by 6 bases and V by 3 bases; bases with no gene match: 12. CDR3 size: 17 residues. CDR1 and CDR2 (germline): DFQATT, SNEGSKA (reference sequence). The CDR3 here is CSARDRDRGQWGQPQHF. DNA for the CDR3: TGCAGTGCTAGGGACCGGGACAGGGGGCAGTGGGGTCAGCCCCAGCATTTT.

V and J are TRBV7-3 and TRBJ2-2; the D gene is possibly TRBD1 (5 bases). Trimming took off 5 bases at V and 1 base at J, with 11 bases between the two ends. The CDR3 has 15 amino acids. Per germline, CDR1 SGHTA and CDR2 FQGTGA. The CDR3, as DNA: TGTGCCAGCAGCCCGCAGGGTAGGAACACCGGGGAGCTGTTTTTT. This translates into CASSPQGRNTGELFF.

CDR3 DNA: TGCGCCAGCACCCGGGACACTGGATACCAAGAGACCCAGTACTTC. Translating it yields CASTRDTGYQETQYF. V and J are TRBV5-1 and TRBJ2-5; possibly TRBD1 for D (6 bases). Per the germline V gene, CDR1 is SGHRS and CDR2 is YFSETQ. The CDR3 runs 15 residues. Trimming stripped 6 bases from V and 0 bases from J, with 15 bases between.

The V call is TRBV5-1, the J call TRBJ2-2; 7 bases line up with TRBD1. The ends lost 4 bases at V and 3 bases at J; junction bases unmatched: 9. CDR1 SGHRS and CDR2 YFSETQ come from the germline V gene. CDR3 length: 16 residues. In nucleotides, the CDR3 is TGCGCCAGCAGCCCATCAGACAGGGCCTACACCGGGGAGCTGTTTTTT. This encodes CASSPSDRAYTGELFF.

The rearrangement uses TRBV5-4 and TRBJ2-7; D call uncertain. This CDR3 is 13 amino acids long. The germline V gene has CDR1 SGHNT and CDR2 YYREEE (reference sequence). V lost 2 bases and J lost 0, with 6 bases in between. This chain's CDR3 is CASSFNPSYEQYF. The CDR3, as DNA: TGTGCCAGCAGCTTTAATCCCTCCTACGAGCAGTACTTC.

This clonotype was recorded a few times. The V call is TRBV29-1, the J call TRBJ2-5; D perhaps matches TRBD2 (6 bases). The CDR3 spans 13 residues. V dropped 7 bases and J dropped 5 bases, with 17 bases sitting between them. The germline V gene has CDR1 SQVTM and CDR2 ANQGSEA. The CDR3 sequence: CSAGLGEIETQYF. The CDR3 bases are TGCAGCGCGGGACTGGGGGAGATCGAGACCCAGTACTTC.

The rearrangement links TRBV7-8 to TRBJ2-7; the D is unclear. The CDR3 loop spans 14 amino acids. The germline gives CDR1 SGHVS, CDR2 FQNEAQ. V gave up 1 base and J gave up 3 bases, with 10 bases separating them. CDR3 region: CASSLVGKGYEQYV. DNA for the CDR3: TGTGCCAGCAGCTTAGTGGGGAAAGGCTACGAGCAGTACGTC.

V usage is TRBV29-1 and J usage is TRBJ2-1, with D possibly TRBD2 on 6 matching bases. Germline-derived CDR1 and CDR2 are SQVTM and ANQGSEA. Between the trimmed V and J ends, which lost 5 bases and 0 bases, there was a span of 17 bases. CDR3 length: 16 residues. The CDR3 loop reads CSVSGSEGSSYNEQFF. The CDR3 region has the DNA TGCAGCGTTTCCGGGTCGGAGGGGAGCTCCTACAATGAGCAGTTCTTC.

The V gene is TRBV27, the J gene TRBJ2-3; D is uncertain. V lost 6 bases and J lost 1, with 17 bases in between. The germline gives CDR1 MNHEY, CDR2 SMNVEV (reference sequence). This CDR3 has 16 residues. CDR3 nucleotide sequence: TGTGCCAGCAGCTCACACGGAGTTATGGGCACAGATACGCAGTATTTT. This codes for CASSSHGVMGTDTQYF.

This clonotype was picked up a small number of times. CDR3 bases: TGTGCCAGCAGCGAGGGGGCGCGCTCCTACGAGCAGTACTTC. This gives the protein CASSEGARSYEQYF. The chain combines TRBV9 with TRBJ2-7; 7 positions match TRBD1. Trimming removed 3 bases from V and 0 bases from J; junction bases left unmatched: 3. The CDR3 runs 14 residues. Germline V gene data show CDR1 as SGDLS and CDR2 as YYNGEE.

The sample holds many counts of this clonotype. CDR3 sequence: CASSYAGTYSNQPQHF. CDR3 in DNA: TGTGCCAGCAGTTACGCAGGGACTTATAGCAATCAGCCCCAGCATTTT. This sequence joins TRBV12-3 or TRBV12-4 and TRBJ1-5; tentatively, D is TRBD1 (5 bases). Trimming took off 4 bases at V and 0 bases at J, with 13 bases between the two ends. This CDR3 is built from 16 residues.

The chain recombines TRBV24-1 with TRBJ2-5, with D unresolved. V lost 4 bases and J lost 2, with 16 bases in between. The CDR3 length is 16 residues. Germline lookup yields CDR1 KGHDR and CDR2 SFDVKD. CDR3: CATSEESQAVQETQYF. Here the CDR3 DNA reads TGTGCCACCAGTGAAGAAAGCCAGGCGGTACAAGAGACCCAGTACTTC.

This clonotype was detected only a few times. V and J are TRBV7-9 and TRBJ1-1, with no clear D. Germline V gene sequence: CDR1 SEHNR, CDR2 FQNEAQ (reference sequence). CDR3 length: 14 residues. V gave up 6 bases and J gave up 1 base, with 12 bases separating them. CDR3 nucleotides: TGTGCCAGCAGTCTCAACGAAGCGAACACTGAAGCTTTCTTT. Residues: CASSLNEANTEAFF.

In nucleotides, the CDR3 is TGTGCCAGCAGCCCGCACCAAGAGACCCAGTACTTC. This gives the protein CASSPHQETQYF. The V call is TRBV7-2, the J call TRBJ2-5; D is ambiguous. The germline V and J ends were trimmed by 5 bases and 0 bases, with 4 bases remaining between them. Per germline, CDR1 SGHTA and CDR2 FQGNSA. This CDR3 has 12 amino acids.

This sequence joins TRBV20-1 and TRBJ2-1; a weak D match, TRBD2 (5 bases). Germline V lookup: CDR1 DFQATT, CDR2 SNEGSKA (reference sequence). The CDR3 totals 13 residues. The ends were cut back, 6 bases at V and 11 bases at J, with 20 bases in the middle. For the CDR3, the DNA is TGCAGTGCCCCCCCGGGGAGCTCCCTTCAGCAGTTCTTC. It yields the protein CSAPPGSSLQQFF.

This clonotype was seen once. A clone one base away is much larger, so this may be a read error. This CDR3 is CACSLAGLEPTYEQYF. CDR3 sequence (DNA): TGCGCCTGCAGCTTGGCGGGACTCGAACCTACCTACGAGCAGTACTTC. The rearrangement uses TRBV5-1 and TRBJ2-7; D is possibly TRBD2 (6 bases). The CDR3 spans 16 residues. CDR1 and CDR2 from the germline V gene are SGHRS and YFSETQ. The full variable domain, completed using reference TRBV5-1 and TRBJ2-7, is KAGVTQTPRYLIKTRGQQVTLSCSPISGHRSVSWYQQTPGQGLQFLFEYFSETQRNKGNFPGRFSGRQFSNSRSEMNVSTLELGDSALYLCACSLAGLEPTYEQYFGPGTRLTVT.

The gene calls are TRBV20-1 and TRBJ2-2; 9 bases match TRBD1. From germline, CDR1 is DFQATT and CDR2 SNEGSKA (reference sequence). This CDR3 has 15 amino acids. V lost 5 bases, J lost 5 bases, and 9 bases stayed unmatched. DNA for the CDR3: TGCAGTGCTTCCGGGACAGGGATAATGACCGGGGAGCTGTTTTTT. Translating gives CSASGTGIMTGELFF.

The V call is TRBV6-2 or TRBV6-3, the J call TRBJ2-1, with 7 bases identical to TRBD1. The CDR3 has 12 amino acids. Losses at the gene ends were 5 bases for V and 10 bases for J; bases not matched to a gene: 5. Looked up from germline, CDR1 is MNHEY and CDR2 is SVGEGT. CDR3 sequence: CASSVQGYEQFF. DNA for the CDR3: TGTGCCAGCAGTGTACAGGGGTACGAGCAGTTCTTC.

The chain recombines TRBV28 with TRBJ1-2; D not certain. V was trimmed by 9 bases and J by 4 bases, leaving 12 bases between them. CDR1 MDHEN and CDR2 SYDVKM come from the germline V gene. This CDR3 has 12 residues. The DNA for the CDR3 is TGTGCCAGTTGGAGGGTTGGCTATGGCTACACCTTC. It encodes CASWRVGYGYTF.

The table lists this clonotype with a few counts. The chain has TRBV5-1 and TRBJ2-1; D not resolved. V lost 3 bases and J 2 bases, leaving 9 bases between the germline ends. Germline assignment: CDR1 SGHRS and CDR2 YFSETQ. This CDR3 has 14 amino acids. CDR3 region: CASSYGSAYNEQFF. The CDR3 nucleotides read TGCGCCAGCAGCTACGGAAGCGCCTACAATGAGCAGTTCTTC.

The CDR3 here is CASSQDGKGVNQPQHF. CDR3 nucleotides: TGCGCCAGCAGCCAAGATGGGAAGGGGGTCAATCAGCCCCAGCATTTT. This chain uses TRBV4-1 with TRBJ1-5, with D possibly being TRBD1 (6 bases). V was pared by 0 bases and J by 3 bases, with 12 bases between. The germline gives CDR1 MGHRA, CDR2 YSYEKL. The CDR3 extends over 16 amino acids.

The sample holds a few counts of this clonotype. The rearrangement uses TRBV7-9 and TRBJ2-1; 7 positions agree with TRBD2. Germline lookup yields CDR1 SEHNR and CDR2 FQNEAQ (reference sequence). The V segment lost 3 bases and the J segment 0 bases; nucleotides outside the gene matches: 11. The CDR3 loop spans 18 amino acids. CDR3 residues: CASSFGVIGGSSYNEQFF. The CDR3 coding sequence is TGTGCCAGCAGCTTCGGGGTTATCGGCGGGAGCTCCTACAATGAGCAGTTCTTC.